The clone carrying this T cell receptor beta chain showed up just a few times. The junction differs from germline at one of its ends, possibly a read error. Unique molecular identifiers were built into the TCRbeta library. TCRdb passed the PCR reads through MiXCR, listing each CDR3 protein once. Seen here are about 500,000 distinct CDR3 sequences, around a third observed once, and the top ten hold approximately 2.3%. This sample stems from a study of T-cell reconstitution after alpha-beta-depleted transplantation in children. The CDR3 contains 9 residues. CDR1 DFQATT and CDR2 SNEGSKA come from the germline V gene (reference sequence).

The sequences come from PBMCs from the stem cell graft donor, collected from the stem cell graft. The V call is TRBV20-1, the J call TRBJ2-7; no clear D gene. This sequence originates from a human donor who donated a stem cell graft to a child with aplastic anemia. The CDR3 coding sequence is TGCAGTGCTAGATTAGGCGCTCTCTTC. Amino acid sequence: CSARLGALF.